The 20 T cell receptor beta chains below were found in one sample sequenced in a study of T cells in Graves' hyperthyroidism and ophthalmopathy. RNA transcripts served as the template for amplifying TCR beta CDR3 regions. The TCR CDR3 first-round RT-PCR relied on the HTBI primer set. TCRdb re-analysed the multiplex PCR reads in MiXCR, keeping a single row per CDR3 protein. The table shows 500,000 to 550,000 distinct CDR3 sequences, with 20% occurring only once. Sequencing input: blood. These receptors were collected from a man aged 35-49 years with Graves' ophthalmopathy.

This chain uses TRBV5-4 with TRBJ2-2; tentative D call: TRBD2 (5 bases). This CDR3 has 15 amino acids. From germline, CDR1 is SGHNT and CDR2 YYREEE (reference sequence). Trimming took off 4 bases at V and 6 bases at J, with 16 bases between the two ends. The CDR3 loop is CASSRNTSVAGELFF. CDR3 nucleotide sequence: TGTGCCAGCAGCCGAAACACTAGTGTCGCCGGGGAGCTGTTTTTT.

J is TRBJ1-5 and V is TRBV28, with D possibly matching TRBD1 (6 bases). CDR1 and CDR2 from the germline V gene are MDHEN and SYDVKM. V was clipped by 1 base and J by 5 bases, with 15 bases between them. CDR3 length: 16 amino acids. The CDR3 reads CASSLYPRGQYQPQHF. CDR3 nucleotide sequence: TGTGCCAGCAGTTTATACCCACGGGGACAATATCAGCCCCAGCATTTT.

This clonotype has more than one count but fewer than ten. J is TRBJ2-1 and V is TRBV7-3; D tentatively reads TRBD1 or TRBD2 (5 bases each). The CDR3 totals 15 residues. V was pared by 5 bases and J by 2 bases, with 13 bases between. In germline, CDR1 is SGHTA, CDR2 FQGTGA. The CDR3, as DNA: TGTGCCAGCAGCCGAGATAGGGACCCCTACAATGAGCAGTTCTTC. Protein sequence: CASSRDRDPYNEQFF. Complete variable domain (other parts from reference TRBV7-3 and TRBJ2-1): GAGVSQTPSNKVTEKGKYVELRCDPISGHTALYWYRQSLGQGPEFLIYFQGTGAADDSGLPNDRFFAVRPEGSVSTLKIQRTERGDSAVYLCASSRDRDPYNEQFFGPGTRLTVL.

The chain recombines TRBV5-1 with TRBJ2-3; the D is unclear. V was cut by 0 bases and J by 9 bases, with 11 bases left in between. Germline V CDR1 and CDR2: SGHRS, YFSETQ. CDR3 length: 13 amino acids. The CDR3 loop reads CASSLGSVTTQYF. For the CDR3, the DNA is TGCGCCAGCAGCTTGGGGAGCGTTACAACGCAGTATTTT.

This clonotype has just a few counts. This chain connects TRBV27 to TRBJ2-3; D remains unclear. The CDR3 consists of 13 residues. Trimming pared 5 bases from V and 2 bases from J, leaving 8 bases between. Germline CDR1 is MNHEY and CDR2 is SMNVEV (reference sequence). In nucleotides, the CDR3 is TGTGCCAGCAGTGGGCCTATCACAGATACGCAGTATTTT. Its protein product is CASSGPITDTQYF.

This clonotype was picked up a small number of times. The chain uses TRBV12-3 or TRBV12-4 and TRBJ2-1; TRBD2 agrees at 8 bases. Trimming cost V 3 bases and J 6 bases; bases outside gene matches: 13. CDR3 length equals 17 residues. The CDR3 region is CASSLVQAGVSFNEQFF. In nucleotides, the CDR3 is TGTGCCAGCAGTTTGGTACAAGCGGGAGTTTCTTTCAATGAGCAGTTCTTC.

A note on this clonotype: The junction and the germline gene differ at one end; a read error may be behind it. The V and J genes are TRBV6-4 and TRBJ2-7; D not certain. The CDR3 extends over 12 amino acids. The germline gives CDR1 MRHNA, CDR2 SNTAGT. The CDR3 here is CASSYSAHWQYF. The CDR3 DNA follows: TGTGCCAGCAGTTACTCGGCCCATTGGCAGTACTTC.

The rearrangement links TRBV6-5 to TRBJ2-2; D is unclear. Deletions cut 0 bases from V and 4 bases from J, with 12 bases between. Per germline, CDR1 MNHEY and CDR2 SVGAGI. CDR3 length: 16 residues. CDR3 loop: CASSYSLPHSTGELFF. In nucleotides, the CDR3 is TGTGCCAGCAGTTACTCCCTACCCCACAGCACCGGGGAGCTGTTTTTT.

This chain uses TRBV28 with TRBJ1-2; D possibly corresponds to TRBD1 (6 bases). This CDR3 is built from 15 residues. V lost 6 bases and J lost 4, with 18 bases in between. CDR1 is MDHEN and CDR2 is SYDVKM in the germline V gene. CDR3 in amino acids: CASRLGTGGRYGYTF. In DNA form, the CDR3 reads TGTGCCAGCAGACTCGGGACGGGGGGCCGCTATGGCTACACCTTC.

This clonotype was observed a few times. The CDR3 loop is CASSQDWGRTSTQYF. CDR3 nucleotides: TGTGCCAGCAGCCAAGATTGGGGGCGTACGTCTACGCAGTATTTT. The gene calls are TRBV14 and TRBJ2-3, with D perhaps matching TRBD1 (6 bases). V was clipped by 0 bases and J by 8 bases, with 15 bases between them. The CDR3 runs 15 residues. Per germline, CDR1 SGHDN and CDR2 FVKESK. Supplemented by reference TRBV14 and TRBJ2-3, the full variable domain reads EAGVTQFPSHSVIEKGQTVTLRCDPISGHDNLYWYRRVMGKEIKFLLHFVKESKQDESGMPNNRFLAERTGGTYSTLKVQPAELEDSGVYFCASSQDWGRTSTQYFGPGTRLTVL.

The chain joins TRBV6-2 or TRBV6-3 to TRBJ2-2, with D possibly TRBD2 on 6 matching bases. V lost 0 bases to trimming and J lost 6 bases, with 11 bases between them. Germline V lookup: CDR1 MNHEY, CDR2 SVGEGT. The CDR3 covers 15 residues. CDR3 in DNA: TGTGCCAGCAGTTACTCCGCGGGACGGGCCGGGGAGCTGTTTTTT. Protein: CASSYSAGRAGELFF.

This clonotype has more than one count but fewer than ten. The chain recombines TRBV20-1 with TRBJ2-2, with D uncertain. Trimming shortened V by 6 bases and J by 4 bases, and 15 bases separated the two germline ends. The CDR3 totals 14 residues. Germline V gene lookup returns CDR1 DFQATT and CDR2 SNEGSKA (reference sequence). Here the CDR3 DNA reads TGCAGTGCCCTTGGGTGGGTACCCACCGGGGAGCTGTTTTTT. Its protein is CSALGWVPTGELFF.

The CDR3 region has the DNA TGTGCCAGCAGCGTCGTTAACAGGGGTGATGAGCAGTTCTTC. Amino acid sequence: CASSVVNRGDEQFF. V usage is TRBV9 and J usage is TRBJ2-1, with TRBD1 matching 7 bases. The CDR3 sequence is 14 residues long. Germline V gene sequence: CDR1 SGDLS, CDR2 YYNGEE. With V trimmed by 2 bases and J by 8 bases, 7 bases remained unmatched.

This clonotype was detected ten times or more. The DNA of the CDR3 is TGTGCCAGCAGTGAACAAGGGAAGTATAGCAATCAGCCCCAGCATTTT. Protein: CASSEQGKYSNQPQHF. V is TRBV2 and J is TRBJ1-5, with D unclear. From germline, CDR1 is SNHLY and CDR2 FYNNEI. Trimming left V 2 bases short and J 0 bases short, with 11 bases between. The CDR3 runs 16 residues.

This clonotype was seen more than once but under ten times. The chain has TRBV2 and TRBJ2-7; D unresolved. The CDR3 is made up of 15 amino acids. Germline-derived CDR1 and CDR2 are SNHLY and FYNNEI. Trimming cost V 2 bases and J 3 bases, with 14 bases left between them. CDR3 DNA sequence: TGTGCCAGCAGTGAACGACGGATTCGACTCTACGAGCAGTACTTC. Its translation: CASSERRIRLYEQYF.

The gene calls are TRBV12-3 or TRBV12-4 and TRBJ2-7; TRBD1 or TRBD2 may be the D gene (5 bases each). The CDR3 runs to 13 residues. Trimming cost V 3 bases and J 7 bases, with 13 bases left between them. CDR3 DNA sequence: TGTGCCAGCAGTTTTGCCCGGTGGGGGGAGCAGTACTTC. This gives the protein CASSFARWGEQYF.

This clonotype has a handful of counts. V is TRBV5-1 and J is TRBJ2-1, with a tentative D call TRBD2 (6 bases). Trimming removed 2 bases from V and 4 bases from J, with 19 bases in between. Germline assignment: CDR1 SGHRS and CDR2 YFSETQ. This CDR3 comprises 17 residues. The CDR3 bases are TGCGCCAGCAGCTTAATAGCAGGGATGGGGGGTTACAATGAGCAGTTCTTC. Protein product: CASSLIAGMGGYNEQFF.

The chain uses TRBV2 and TRBJ1-6; 7 positions match TRBD1. This CDR3 has 14 residues. With 10 bases clipped from V and 10 bases from J, the junction kept 13 bases outside the gene matches. Germline V gene sequence: CDR1 SNHLY, CDR2 FYNNEI. Written as DNA, the CDR3 is TGTGCCACAGGGGGGGCCCAGGCCGGGTCACCCCTCCACTTT. Translating it yields CATGGAQAGSPLHF.

The chain uses TRBV7-6 and TRBJ2-1; TRBD2 matches at 13 bases. This CDR3 spans 16 amino acids. With V trimmed by 1 base and J by 8 bases, 5 bases remained unmatched. Germline V gene sequence: CDR1 SGHVS, CDR2 FNYEAQ. CDR3 nucleotides: TGTGCCAGCAGCTTAGTGGGACTAGCGGGGTCTTATGAGCAGTTCTTC. Protein sequence: CASSLVGLAGSYEQFF.

The V call is TRBV20-1, the J call TRBJ2-7; D not certain. Trimming took 1 base from V and 4 from J, leaving 11 bases between them. The CDR3 length is 13 residues. The germline CDR1 and CDR2 sequences are DFQATT and SNEGSKA (reference sequence). The CDR3, as DNA: TGCAGTGCTAGAGCCGGCATGCGGTACGAGCAGTACTTC. The encoded protein is CSARAGMRYEQYF.